This TCR beta chain is from a study of OX40 agonist ivuxolimab in advanced cancers. Overall study: Age averaged around 58 years (range roughly 20 to 90), and 82.7% were male.

Assay used: immunoSEQ multiplex PCR; TCRdb lists only in-frame clones, some missing. The data hold 60,000 or so clones, with 80% to 90% observed a single time. Cycle 7 day 1, cycle 4 day 1, and baseline were the timepoints at which blood was sampled. This CDR3 contains 16 residues. This chain connects TRBV21-1 to TRBJ2-7; the table's D call of TRBD1 was not tested on the DNA. TRBV21-1 is described as a pseudogene. The TCR originated in an adult with an advanced solid tumor such as melanoma, head and neck, liver or kidney cancer. The specimen comprised CD4+ or CD8+ T cells sorted from blood, sampled in a trial of the OX40 agonist ivuxolimab. The chain's CDR3 is CASSKQPGQIPYEQYF. In nucleotides, the CDR3 is TGTGCCAGCAGCAAACAACCGGGACAGATTCCCTACGAGCAGTACTTC.